This TCR beta chain was sequenced during a study of blood T cell repertoires in COVID-19 (TCRdb year 2020). Some background on the complete study: Collaborator samples came from the United States, Italy and Spain and covered acute and convalescent phases of COVID-19. The material from the prospective study consisted of cDNA or gDNA derived from T cells, B-cell-depleted T cells, or PBMCs. Deeply sampled blood TCRbeta repertoires from subjects exposed to, actively infected with, or recovered from COVID-19 were included in the dataset. The repertoires were released in a freely available public database intended as a resource for research on the immune response to SARS-CoV-2. The samples were drawn from two sources: the first 160 participants of the ongoing ImmuneRACE study, and 1,200 or so subjects contributed by 6 global collaborators. A de-identified subject ID, COVID-19 status, age in years and sex were almost always included in the sample metadata. Where HLA class I and class II types were available, the types were taken from metadata supplied by the sample provider, not from assay-based typing.

One collaborating source in Seattle enrolled patients while the patients were actively infected and followed the patients over time throughout the course of disease. The collaborating institutions used their own protocols to collect whole blood in K2EDTA tubes. For TCRbeta analysis, collaborators shipped samples in one of three forms: frozen whole blood, isolated PBMCs, or DNA extracted from either of those sample types. TCRbeta CDR3 regions were amplified from genomic DNA by means of the immunoSEQ Assay, a bias-controlled multiplex PCR. Per the authors' processing: Nucleated cell counts per sample were estimated from amplification of reference gene primers within the assay. To quantify the absolute abundance of each unique TCRbeta CDR3 rearrangement, sequence reads were collapsed and filtered. For each sample, productive Simpson clonality was calculated as the square root of Simpson's diversity index over productive rearrangements. Entries here come from immuneACCESS through TCRdb and include only in-frame sequences with V and J called. Some clones fail to appear in such tables; in the studies checked, an unresolved V gene covers under half of the shortfall, and the cause of the remainder is unknown. The DNA gave D and trimming, while V, J and clone size come from that table. The sample table contains 300,000 to 350,000 clones; only one count was recorded for roughly 87% of them. More than 7.5% of the sample is taken by the ten largest.

A word on this clone: There is no known antigen for this receptor. Base qualities are not provided; no much larger clone lies one nucleotide away.

The CDR3 covers 18 residues, taking in both the cysteine and the phenylalanine. Of the read, only the CDR3 DNA is kept; its 54 bases are in frame from base 1. Germline trimming amounts to 4 bases on V and 4 bases on J, with 17 as the count of junction bases outside the gene matches. The germline V gene yields SGDLS for CDR1 and YYNGEE for CDR2. On the study overall, not on this receptor specifically: How much clinical and demographic metadata was included differed by source and by participant, and the metadata was provided uncurated.

The clonotype originates from a man aged 25 to 40 with COVID-19, enrolled during active disease. The chain employs TRBV9 and TRBJ1-3; 7 junctional bases match TRBD1. The specimen was peripheral blood. The nucleotide sequence reads TGTGCCAGCAGCTCGTCTTCGGGACAGCCGCAAGCCGGAAACACCATATATTTT. This codes for CASSSSSGQPQAGNTIYF.